Sequencing of this TCR beta chain was carried out in a study of T cells in Graves' hyperthyroidism and ophthalmopathy. Study overall: Peripheral blood samples were taken at initial diagnosis, prior to any treatment.

This clonotype came up many times. What it recognizes is unknown. Study observations and caveats: Appearing also in blood were most of the thyroid clonotypes expanded above 0.001. Stable hyperthyroidism and ophthalmopathy were separated using 13 V-J signatures.

Uncontrolled infection, other autoimmune disease, pregnancy or lactation excluded patients. What was amplified from RNA transcripts were TCR beta CDR3 regions. TCR CDR3 regions were first amplified by RT-PCR with HTBI primers. TCRdb redid the calling of the multiplex PCR reads with MiXCR, one entry per CDR3 protein. The table lists about 340,000 distinct CDR3 sequences, under 25% of them singletons. Trimming removed 4 bases from V and 6 bases from J, with 10 bases in between. Germline V gene lookup returns CDR1 DFQATT and CDR2 SNEGSKA (reference sequence). The CDR3 has 11 residues. V and J are TRBV20-1 and TRBJ2-7; TRBD1 might be the D (5 bases). The specimen was blood. The TCR originated in a woman in her forties or fifties with Graves' hyperthyroidism. The CDR3: CSATRASEQYF. For the CDR3, the DNA is TGCAGTGCTACCAGGGCTTCCGAGCAGTACTTC.